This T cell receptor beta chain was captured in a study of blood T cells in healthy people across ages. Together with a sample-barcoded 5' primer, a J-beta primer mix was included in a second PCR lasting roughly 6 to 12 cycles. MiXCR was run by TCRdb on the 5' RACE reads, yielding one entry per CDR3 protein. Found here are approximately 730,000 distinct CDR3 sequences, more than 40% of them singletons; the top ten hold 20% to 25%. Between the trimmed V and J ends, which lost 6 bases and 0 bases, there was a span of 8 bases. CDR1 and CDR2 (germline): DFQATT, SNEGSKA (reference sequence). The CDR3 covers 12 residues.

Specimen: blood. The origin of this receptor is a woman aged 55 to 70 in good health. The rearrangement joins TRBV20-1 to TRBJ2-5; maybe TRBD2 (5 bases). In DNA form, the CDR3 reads TGCAGTGCCTACGGGGACCAAGAGACCCAGTACTTC. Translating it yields CSAYGDQETQYF.